The 22 T cell receptor beta chains below were found in one sample sequenced in a study of early T cells in non-severe SARS-CoV-2 infection (dated by TCRdb to about 2021). To prepare the library, 5' RACE was applied. The reads were generated on a NextSeq 500. TCRdb took the public reads, trimmed them with fastp at Q25, ran MiXCR for clone calling and kept in-frame beta chains. Identical CDR3 protein sequences are pooled into one entry, listed with their most common genes and DNA. The sample table holds some 38,000 distinct CDR3 sequences, of which 5.5% to 7% were seen once. About 4.7% of the sample comes from the top ten. Sequenced material: whole blood, taken at baseline. These receptors were taken from an adult who was a healthcare worker with PCR-confirmed SARS-CoV-2 infection or an uninfected control (not recorded which).

V and J are TRBV6-6 and TRBJ2-7; TRBD2 aligns across 11 bases. The V gene end was trimmed by 5 bases and the J gene end by 3 bases; junction bases not matched to a gene: 6. Germline V gene data show CDR1 as MNHNY and CDR2 as SVGAGI (reference sequence). This CDR3 comprises 15 residues. The CDR3 nucleotides read TGTGCCAGCAGTAAAACTAGCGGGGGCCTCTACGAGCAGTACTTC. Translated: CASSKTSGGLYEQYF.

In its sample, this clonotype was seen many times. This chain uses TRBV2 with TRBJ1-2; D not certain. Trimming left V 2 bases short and J 4 bases short, with 14 bases between. Germline values: CDR1 SNHLY, CDR2 FYNNEI. The CDR3 loop spans 15 amino acids. This CDR3 reads CASSEKGRVGYGYTF. The CDR3 region has the DNA TGTGCCAGCAGTGAAAAAGGGCGGGTAGGCTATGGCTACACCTTC.

This clonotype was seen repeatedly, ten times or more. CDR3 DNA: TGTGCCAGCAGTCGGGCTAGCGGGATGAGCTCCTACAATGAGCAGTTCTTC. It codes for CASSRASGMSSYNEQFF. V gene TRBV7-8 combines with J gene TRBJ2-1; 9 bases are shared with TRBD2. The V gene end was trimmed by 6 bases and the J gene end by 0 bases; junction bases not matched to a gene: 9. The germline CDR1 and CDR2 sequences are SGHVS and FQNEAQ. The CDR3 consists of 17 residues.

This clonotype was observed at least ten times. The rearrangement uses TRBV5-1 and TRBJ2-3; TRBD2 matches at 11 bases. The CDR3 spans 15 residues. V gave up 1 base and J gave up 3 bases; unmatched junction bases: 1. The germline gives CDR1 SGHRS, CDR2 YFSETQ. The DNA of the CDR3 is TGCGCCAGCAGCTTGACTAGCGGGAGTACAGATACGCAGTATTTT. The encoded protein is CASSLTSGSTDTQYF.

This clonotype was picked up many times. The chain is built from TRBV12-3 or TRBV12-4 and TRBJ2-7; 9 bases line up with TRBD1. V shed 4 bases and J 0 bases; nucleotides not matched to a gene: 7. The CDR3 is 16 residues long. The CDR3 DNA sequence: TGTGCCAGCAGTTCGGGGACAGGGAGGAGCTCCTACGAGCAGTACTTC. Its protein is CASSSGTGRSSYEQYF.

This clonotype was seen many times. The genes are TRBV9 and TRBJ2-7; TRBD2 matches 7 bases. This CDR3 region has 15 residues. CDR1 is SGDLS, CDR2 YYNGEE, per germline. The trim removed 0 bases at V and 3 bases at J, leaving 6 bases unmatched. CDR3 residues: CASSVDGGGGYEQYF. DNA of the CDR3: TGTGCCAGCAGCGTAGACGGCGGGGGTGGCTACGAGCAGTACTTC.

In this sample, this clonotype turned up many times. CDR3 bases: TGTGCCTGGAGTTCCAGGGGGATTGAAGGCTACACCTTC. Translation gives CAWSSRGIEGYTF. V and J are TRBV30 and TRBJ1-2; 7 bases align to TRBD1. The CDR3 covers 13 residues. V shed 2 bases, J shed 8 bases, and the junction held 8 bases outside the gene matches. Germline V gives CDR1 GTSNPN, CDR2 SVGIG (reference sequence).

Many counts were recorded for this clonotype. The chain carries TRBV18 and TRBJ1-1, with D unclear. Per the germline V gene, CDR1 is KGHSH and CDR2 is LQKENI. Trimming stripped 5 bases from V and 4 bases from J, with 5 bases between. The CDR3 spans 11 residues. The CDR3 DNA follows: TGTGCCAGCTCAAGCCCCACTGAAGCTTTCTTT. Amino acid sequence: CASSSPTEAFF.

Many counts were recorded for this clonotype. The CDR3 region has the DNA TGTGCCAGCAGCTTCCGACAGAGCTCCTACAATGAGCAGTTCTTC. It specifies CASSFRQSSYNEQFF. The J gene is TRBJ2-1, the V gene TRBV7-7; possibly TRBD1 for D (5 bases). This CDR3 spans 15 amino acids. V lost 3 bases and J lost 0, with 9 bases in between. Per germline, CDR1 SSHAT and CDR2 FNYEAQ (reference sequence). The variable domain in full, with the rest retrieved from reference TRBV7-7 and TRBJ2-1, is GAGVSQSPRYKVTKRGQDVTLRCDPISSHATLYWYQQALGQGPEFLTYFNYEAQPDKSGLPSDRFSAERPEGSISTLTIQRTEQRDSAMYRCASSFRQSSYNEQFFGPGTRLTVL.

This clonotype was counted ten times or more. The V and J genes are TRBV7-2 and TRBJ2-1; 7 bases map to TRBD1. Germline V gene data show CDR1 as SGHTA and CDR2 as FQGNSA. This CDR3 has 17 amino acids. J lost 7 bases, V lost 0 bases, and 12 bases had no gene match. In DNA, the CDR3 is TGTGCCAGCAGCTTAGCCTTTGACAGGGCCAAGGGTAATGAGCAGTTCTTC. Its translation is CASSLAFDRAKGNEQFF.

This clonotype was counted at least ten times. The chain combines TRBV6-5 with TRBJ2-7; a possible D gene is TRBD1 (6 bases). Deletions cut 7 bases from V and 1 base from J, with 14 bases between. The CDR3 consists of 14 residues. Germline V gene lookup returns CDR1 MNHEY and CDR2 SVGAGI. Here the CDR3 DNA reads TGTGCCAGCACAACAGGGCAAGGGTCCTACGAGCAGTACTTC. It translates to CASTTGQGSYEQYF.

This clonotype was counted ten times or more. The V call is TRBV3-1, the J call TRBJ1-2; a weak D match, TRBD1 (5 bases). Trimming removed 0 bases from V and 8 bases from J, with 10 bases in between. CDR3 length: 13 amino acids. Per germline, CDR1 LGHDT and CDR2 YNNKEL (reference sequence). CDR3 loop: CASSQEGLFGYTF. In DNA, the CDR3 is TGTGCCAGCAGCCAAGAGGGACTTTTCGGCTACACCTTC.

This clonotype has at least ten counts. V gene TRBV29-1 combines with J gene TRBJ2-3; D is unresolved. Trimming cost V 6 bases and J 2 bases, with 6 bases left between them. The CDR3 extends over 11 amino acids. CDR1 SQVTM and CDR2 ANQGSEA come from the germline V gene. The CDR3 sequence is CSVQNTDTQYF. The CDR3 nucleotides are TGCAGCGTCCAGAACACAGATACGCAGTATTTT.

This clonotype was counted at least ten times. This chain links TRBV19 with TRBJ2-1; a weak D match, TRBD2 (6 bases). The germline V and J ends were trimmed by 9 bases and 10 bases, with 13 bases remaining between them. Germline V gene data show CDR1 as LNHDA and CDR2 as SQIVND (reference sequence). The CDR3 totals 11 residues. The CDR3 loop is CASTLGLEQFF. The CDR3 nucleotides read TGTGCCAGCACACTGGGACTGGAGCAGTTCTTC. The whole variable domain, filled in from reference TRBV19 and TRBJ2-1, reads DGGITQSPKYLFRKEGQNVTLSCEQNLNHDAMYWYRQDPGQGLRLIYYSQIVNDFQKGDIAEGYSVSREKKESFPLTVTSAQKNPTAFYLCASTLGLEQFFGPGTRLTVL.

This clonotype was observed at least ten times. The genes are TRBV6-5 and TRBJ2-5; TRBD1 matches 7 bases. The CDR3 runs 12 residues. Trimming cost V 5 bases and J 4 bases; bases outside gene matches: 1. Germline V CDR1 and CDR2: MNHEY, SVGAGI. The CDR3 DNA reads TGTGCCAGCAGTAACAGGGGAGAGACCCAGTACTTC. This translates into CASSNRGETQYF.

This clonotype was seen repeatedly, ten times or more. The chain has TRBV7-6 and TRBJ1-4, with D possibly being TRBD1 (5 bases). Germline CDR1 SGHVS, CDR2 FNYEAQ. V lost 5 bases and J lost 4, with 14 bases in between. CDR3 length: 15 residues. The DNA for the CDR3 is TGTGCCAGCAGCCTAGGCGGAGGGGATAATGAAAAACTGTTTTTT. It translates to CASSLGGGDNEKLFF. The variable domain in full, with the rest retrieved from reference TRBV7-6 and TRBJ1-4, is GAGVSQSPRYKVTKRGQDVALRCDPISGHVSLYWYRQALGQGPEFLTYFNYEAQQDKSGLPNDRFSAERPEGSISTLTIQRTEQRDSAMYRCASSLGGGDNEKLFFGSGTQLSVL.

This clonotype was observed many times. The J gene is TRBJ1-1, the V gene TRBV30, with TRBD1 matching over 7 bases. This CDR3 is 11 amino acids long. Germline CDR1 GTSNPN, CDR2 SVGIG (reference sequence). The ends lost 3 bases at V and 12 bases at J; junction bases unmatched: 7. CDR3 sequence (DNA): TGTGCCTGGAGGGGACAGAGGCCCACTTTCTTT. Encoded protein: CAWRGQRPTFF.

The chain joins TRBV6-5 to TRBJ2-5; the D gene is possibly TRBD2 (6 bases). Germline values: CDR1 MNHEY, CDR2 SVGAGI. Trimming shortened V by 4 bases and J by 2 bases, and 11 bases separated the two germline ends. The CDR3 is 14 residues long. CDR3 sequence reads: CASSFGDSQETQYF. The DNA of the CDR3 is TGTGCCAGCAGTTTCGGGGACTCTCAAGAGACCCAGTACTTC.

At least ten counts were recorded for this clonotype. The chain links TRBV3-1 to TRBJ2-7; TRBD2 is a possible D gene (5 bases). Deletions cut 4 bases from V and 2 bases from J, with 12 bases between. CDR3 size: 14 residues. Looked up from germline, CDR1 is LGHDT and CDR2 is YNNKEL (reference sequence). The CDR3 bases are TGTGCCAGCAGCCCACCAAGGAGGCCCTACGAGCAGTACTTC. Translating it yields CASSPPRRPYEQYF.

The sample holds many counts of this clonotype. The CDR3 nucleotides are TGTGCCAGCAGCTCCAATCTCCTGGGACAGGCGAACACCGGGGAGCTGTTTTTT. Translated, it gives CASSSNLLGQANTGELFF. This sequence joins TRBV7-2 and TRBJ2-2, with 8 nucleotides matching TRBD1. This CDR3 contains 18 residues. V lost 4 bases, J lost 0 bases, and 10 bases stayed unmatched. Germline CDR1 and CDR2: SGHTA and FQGNSA.

This clonotype was recorded many times. This chain links TRBV20-1 with TRBJ1-4, with D perhaps matching TRBD1 (5 bases). In germline, CDR1 is DFQATT, CDR2 SNEGSKA (reference sequence). The CDR3 has 15 residues. V lost 5 bases, J lost 4 bases, and 17 bases lay in between. CDR3 amino acids: CSAPTAGTLNEKLFF. The CDR3 DNA follows: TGCAGTGCTCCTACCGCCGGGACCCTTAATGAAAAACTGTTTTTT.

This clonotype showed up many times. The chain carries TRBV20-1 and TRBJ2-1, with D maybe TRBD2 (5 bases). The CDR3 runs to 13 residues. The V end lost 6 bases, the J end lost 7 bases, and 16 bases lay between the germline ends. Germline V CDR1 and CDR2: DFQATT, SNEGSKA (reference sequence). Written as DNA, the CDR3 is TGCAGTGCGCCCGAGGGCCCTGGAAATGAGCAGTTCTTC. This gives the protein CSAPEGPGNEQFF.